This is a list of T cell receptor beta chains from one sample in a study of blood T cell repertoires in COVID-19. Only in-frame clones appear in the TCRdb table, and some are missing; sequencing was by immunoSEQ multiplex PCR. This table has some 290,000 clones, 90% appearing once. Source material: PBMCs or T cells enriched from blood (not recorded which). These receptors came from a woman aged 25 to 39 who had been exposed to COVID-19. Each CDR3 is given with its conserved first and last residue. D genes are given only for firm matches. The listing skips clone size in some rows; elsewhere it reads once, few, many or a size class.

V gene	clone size	D gene	J gene	CDR3 protein	CDR3 DNA
TRBV29-1	-	-	TRBJ2-7	CSVEGHYYEQYF	TGCAGCGTTGAGGGGCACTACTACGAGCAGTACTTC
TRBV29-1	few	-	TRBJ2-7	CSVLLGGMDEQYF	TGCAGCGTCCTCCTGGGAGGTATGGACGAGCAGTACTTC
TRBV2	-	-	TRBJ1-1	CASSETGGYTEAFF	TGTGCCAGCAGTGAAACGGGGGGGTATACTGAAGCTTTCTTT
TRBV29-1	-	-	TRBJ2-7	CSVAFEDRSYEQYF	TGCAGCGTAGCCTTCGAAGACAGATCCTACGAGCAGTACTTC
TRBV11-3	-	TRBD2	TRBJ2-3	CASSHYSGGALGTDTQYF	TGTGCCAGCAGCCACTATAGCGGGGGGGCCCTAGGCACAGATACGCAGTATTTT
TRBV5-1	-	TRBD1	TRBJ2-3	CASSPLTGGITDTQYF	TGCGCCAGCAGCCCATTAACAGGGGGAATAACAGATACGCAGTATTTT
TRBV19	-	-	TRBJ1-2	CASSIAGSPYGYTF	TGTGCCAGTAGTATCGCCGGGAGCCCATATGGCTACACCTTC
TRBV4-3	-	TRBD2	TRBJ2-7	CASSQAHSGGADEQYF	TGCGCCAGCAGCCAGGCCCATAGCGGGGGGGCCGACGAGCAGTACTTC
TRBV19	-	-	TRBJ1-3	CASSSGPGRENTIYF	TGTGCCAGTAGTTCCGGCCCGGGGAGGGAAAACACCATATATTTT
TRBV4-1	-	-	TRBJ1-4	CASSQWRNEKLFF	TGCGCCAGCAGCCAGTGGCGGAATGAAAAACTGTTTTTT
TRBV27	-	-	TRBJ2-3	CASSLQRASTDTQYF	TGTGCCAGCAGTTTGCAGCGGGCAAGCACAGATACGCAGTATTTT
TRBV29-1	-	-	TRBJ1-6	CSPPPKGTYNSPLHF	TGCAGCCCCCCCCCTAAGGGGACCTATAATTCACCCCTCCACTTT
TRBV6-1	once	-	TRBJ2-1	CASSEDGGNPYNEQFF	TGTGCCAGCAGTGAAGACGGGGGAAACCCCTACAATGAGCAGTTCTTC
TRBV9	once	TRBD2	TRBJ2-3	CASSATSGTDTQYF	TGTGCCAGCAGCGCCACTAGCGGCACAGATACGCAGTATTTT
TRBV12-5	-	-	TRBJ2-7	CASSPPGNVGRGEQYF	TGTGCTAGTTCCCCCCCAGGTAACGTAGGCAGGGGCGAGCAGTACTTC
TRBV4-1	-	TRBD1	TRBJ1-2	CASSQIGGAPNYGYTF	TGCGCCAGCAGCCAAATAGGGGGCGCGCCGAATTATGGCTACACCTTC
TRBV19	-	-	TRBJ1-1	CASKEGNRDTEAFF	TGTGCCAGTAAGGAGGGGAATAGGGACACTGAAGCTTTCTTT
TRBV28	-	-	TRBJ1-2	CASSLDTYGYTF	TGTGCCAGCAGCTTGGACACCTATGGCTACACCTTC
TRBV4-2	-	-	TRBJ1-1	CASSQEQGGNEAFF	TGTGCCAGCAGCCAAGAACAGGGAGGGAATGAAGCTTTCTTT
TRBV4-1	-	-	TRBJ1-5	CASSPKPQTGRGDQPQHF	TGCGCCAGCAGCCCAAAACCTCAGACAGGCCGTGGAGATCAGCCCCAGCATTTT
TRBV5-1	-	TRBD1	TRBJ1-4	CASSWMDRGIGKLFF	TGCGCCAGCAGCTGGATGGACAGGGGCATCGGGAAACTGTTTTTT
TRBV19	-	TRBD2	TRBJ2-1	CASSIGLAGNNEQFF	TGTGCCAGTAGTATTGGACTAGCGGGGAACAATGAGCAGTTCTTC
TRBV28	-	-	TRBJ1-6	CASSPGADSPLHF	TGTGCCAGCAGCCCAGGGGCGGATTCACCCCTCCACTTT
TRBV6-5	-	TRBD1	TRBJ2-1	CASRDREITYNEQFF	TGTGCCAGCAGGGACAGGGAGATCACCTACAATGAGCAGTTCTTC
TRBV28	-	-	TRBJ1-1	CASSLWRGFITEAFF	TGTGCCAGCAGTTTATGGCGAGGGTTTATCACTGAAGCTTTCTTT
TRBV2	-	TRBD1	TRBJ2-2	CASNGVRDRGDTGELFF	TGTGCCAGCAATGGGGTGAGAGACAGGGGCGACACCGGGGAGCTGTTTTTT
TRBV24-1	-	-	TRBJ1-5	CATSSGVKSNQPQHF	TGTGCCACCAGTTCGGGGGTGAAGAGCAATCAGCCCCAGCATTTT
TRBV4-3	-	-	TRBJ2-7	CASSPGPGDYEQYF	TGCGCCAGCAGCCCCGGACCGGGGGACTACGAGCAGTACTTC
TRBV12-5	-	TRBD1	TRBJ1-2	CASVGTANYGYTF	TGTGCTAGTGTCGGGACAGCAAACTATGGCTACACCTTC
TRBV29-1	-	-	TRBJ2-2	CSVAPWGEHTGELFF	TGCAGCGTTGCCCCTTGGGGGGAACACACCGGGGAGCTGTTTTTT
TRBV18	once	-	TRBJ2-1	CASSPQGYTHNEQFF	TGTGCCAGCTCCCCTCAGGGCTACACCCACAATGAGCAGTTCTTC
TRBV19	-	-	TRBJ1-1	CASSDSRGRTEAFF	TGTGCCAGTAGCGACTCGCGGGGGCGAACTGAAGCTTTCTTT
TRBV7-2	-	-	TRBJ2-7	CASSPSARGLYEQYF	TGTGCCAGCAGCCCCAGCGCCAGGGGCCTCTACGAGCAGTACTTC
TRBV7-3	once	-	TRBJ1-5	CASSSTVNQPQHF	TGTGCCAGCAGCTCGACAGTCAATCAGCCCCAGCATTTT
TRBV20-1	-	-	TRBJ2-3	CSASARGQSAHTQYF	TGCAGTGCTAGTGCCCGGGGACAATCGGCCCATACGCAGTATTTT
TRBV7-6	-	TRBD1	TRBJ2-2	CASSDRDRVFGTGELFF	TGTGCCAGCAGCGACCGGGACAGGGTATTTGGCACCGGGGAGCTGTTTTTT
TRBV5-6	-	TRBD1	TRBJ1-3	CASSQTTGGRGNTIYF	TGTGCCAGCAGCCAAACTACAGGGGGCCGTGGAAACACCATATATTTT
TRBV5-8	-	TRBD2	TRBJ2-5	CASSLWETSGGTQETQYF	TGTGCCAGCAGCTTGTGGGAGACTAGCGGGGGGACCCAAGAGACCCAGTACTTC
TRBV10-3	-	-	TRBJ1-2	CAISELGFRRGRYTF	TGTGCCATCAGTGAGTTAGGGTTCCGACGAGGGAGGTACACCTTC
TRBV25-1	-	TRBD1	TRBJ1-6	CASSKGQGSNSPLHF	TGTGCCAGCAGCAAAGGACAGGGCAGTAATTCACCCCTCCACTTT
TRBV27	-	TRBD1	TRBJ1-1	CASSLRTGGGTEAFF	TGTGCCAGCAGTTTAAGGACAGGGGGGGGCACTGAAGCTTTCTTT
TRBV18	few	-	TRBJ1-4	CASSPRGASNEKLFF	TGTGCCAGCTCACCACGTGGGGCGTCTAATGAAAAACTGTTTTTT
TRBV3-1/TRBV3-2	-	-	TRBJ1-6	CASSQRGISDSPLHF	TGTGCCAGCAGCCAAAGGGGGATCTCGGATTCACCCCTCCACTTT
TRBV7-2	-	-	TRBJ1-1	CASSFGGGTEAFF	TGTGCCAGCAGCTTTGGGGGGGGCACTGAAGCTTTCTTT
TRBV3-1/TRBV3-2	-	-	TRBJ1-5	CASSSGTGGIYGNQPQHF	TGTGCCAGCAGCTCCGGGACGGGGGGAATATATGGCAATCAGCCCCAGCATTTT
TRBV7-2	-	TRBD2	TRBJ2-5	CASSRTSGALQETQYF	TGTGCCAGCAGCCGGACTAGCGGGGCGCTCCAAGAGACCCAGTACTTC